The T cell receptor (beta chain) described here comes from a study of naive and memory T cell subsets (dated by TCRdb to about 2017). Background for the entire study: The study applied an open-source, UMI-based TCR alpha and beta sequencing pipeline to sorted naive and memory peripheral blood T cell subsets. Complete agreement was observed between the functional CMV T cell responses and the IgG serology results. RNA was DNase-treated and reverse transcribed with TCR constant-region primers, mostly using SuperScript III.

Libraries were constructed by UMI-ligation and nested PCR. The beta constant-region primer was an equimolar mix of two oligonucleotides covering both TRBC1 and TRBC2. Four rounds of PCR, combining the SP2 primer with nested alpha and beta constant-region primers, were used to amplify the ligated cDNA. T4 RNA ligase 1 ligated a single-stranded oligonucleotide carrying the SP2 primer and a 12-nucleotide UMI to the cDNA 3' end. The ligation reaction was incubated at 16°C for roughly 19-24 hours. PCR2 was typically run as a SYBR Green qPCR and stopped at a predetermined threshold to prevent over-amplification. Every purification after the first one was done using Agencourt AMPure XP magnetic beads. Libraries were quantified by Qubit and checked on a TapeStation, with a main peak expected near 650 bp. The pooled libraries were sequenced on an Illumina MiSeq using v2 2x251 paired-end kits, which usually yielded about 0.95-2 million reads per sample. Each sample library was pooled at about 4 nM, and about 5-8% PhiX was included to improve cluster recognition. In the original analysis: V and J genes were assigned to Demultiplexor-processed FASTQ reads by Decombinator through tag matching, with a single base-pair mismatch being allowed. Collapsinator relied on UMIs to fix sequencing errors as well as frequency errors caused by PCR heterogeneity. CDR3Translator translated TCRs and extracted CDR3s from the conserved cysteine to the FGXG phenylalanine, flagging non-productive sequences. Repertoires were subsampled to equal numbers of UMI-defined TCRs before Gini, Shannon entropy and inverse Simpson indices were calculated. Within the linear range, a power law was fitted to clonotype abundance distributions using maximum likelihood. Similar UMI counts, unique TCR numbers and clonal distributions were obtained with the pipeline and with MIGEC on one naive CD8 sample. One analysis removed from the naive repertoire any naive TCRs that were also found in any memory subset from the same donor. The repertoires were searched for under 7,500 CMV-associated CDR3 sequences that had been compiled from VDJdb and a published dataset. Clones were called with MiXCR by TCRdb after fastp trimmed the public reads at Q25, and only in-frame beta chains were retained. All rows with the same CDR3 protein become a single entry with the most common DNA and genes. TCRdb, not the authors, supplied the V and J calls. Within this sample are tens of thousands of distinct CDR3 sequences, with about 11% of them counted one time only. Over 0.11% of the sample belongs to the ten largest clones.

The germline V gene sets CDR1 to MDHEN and CDR2 to SYDVKM. Clipping removes 6 bases from V and 7 bases from J, with 5 as the unmatched junction base count. Spanning cysteine to phenylalanine, the CDR3 consists of 15 amino acids. The kept DNA is CDR3 alone, 45 bases in frame from the first base. Broader findings and caveats from the paper: Clonotypes were defined as single alpha or beta chain sequences, not paired alpha/beta receptors. RNA-based TCR counts may be affected by expression changes linked to T cell activation and differentiation. Gini index rose and Shannon and inverse Simpson diversity fell from naive through CM, EM and EMRA in both CD4 and CD8 cells. A power law was followed by TCR abundance, with an exponent that differed between naive and memory subsets but was consistent across the three individuals. After error correction, only a single occurrence was seen for over 85% of naive TCR sequences, so much steeper abundance distributions were produced than in memory subsets. The repertoire findings for the naive and memory subsets could not be validated, as no ground truth was available. A few larger clonotypes were present in naive repertoires, especially CD8 naive repertoires, and these clonotypes were possibly memory cells re-expressing CD45RA.

This clonotype was counted a few times. No antigen is known for it. No qualities accompany the bases; no much larger clone lies one base away. TCR alpha and beta chain libraries were amplified separately from the second PCR step onward. Donor CMV status was determined by IFNgamma production from CD4+ T cells after overnight stimulation of fresh PBMCs with CMV viral lysate. CD4 T cells were positively selected with Miltenyi beads, followed by positive selection of CD8 T cells from the CD4-negative fraction. Cells were stained for CD3, CD4, CD8, CD45RA, CD27 and a live/dead dye and were sorted on a BD Aria II into four subsets based on CD45RA and CD27. A few healthy volunteers provided blood, and the blood of each volunteer was split into CD4 and CD8 T cells and then into four differentiation subsets. Approximately 120 ml of peripheral blood was collected from each donor, and PBMC were isolated by Ficoll-Paque PLUS density-gradient centrifugation. The sorted cells were lysed in RLT buffer, after which RNA was extracted using a Qiagen RNeasy kit and kept at -80 degrees C.

This TCR derives from a human donor in good health. In this chain, TRBV28 is recombined with TRBJ2-1; 14 nucleotides in the junction match TRBD2. The sequenced sample was naive CD4+ T cells from blood. What this sample's cell subset or site label stands for: naive T cells, CD45RA high CD27+. The CDR3 corresponds to CASSPGTSGSNEQFF. The nucleotide sequence reads TGTGCCAGCAGCCCTGGGACTAGCGGGAGTAATGAGCAGTTCTTC.